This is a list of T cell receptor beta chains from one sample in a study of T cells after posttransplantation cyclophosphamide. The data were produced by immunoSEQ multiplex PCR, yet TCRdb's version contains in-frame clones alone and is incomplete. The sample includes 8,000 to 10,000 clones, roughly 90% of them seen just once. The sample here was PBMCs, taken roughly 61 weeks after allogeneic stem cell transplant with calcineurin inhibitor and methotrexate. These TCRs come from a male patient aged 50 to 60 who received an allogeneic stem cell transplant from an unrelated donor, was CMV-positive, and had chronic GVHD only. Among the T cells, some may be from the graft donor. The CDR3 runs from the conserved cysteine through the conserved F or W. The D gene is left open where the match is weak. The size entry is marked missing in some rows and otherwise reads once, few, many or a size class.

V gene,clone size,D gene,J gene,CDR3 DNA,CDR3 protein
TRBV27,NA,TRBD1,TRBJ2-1,TGTGCCAGCAGTCAGCTCAGACAGGGGGCTATGATAGGGGAGCAGTTCTTC,CASSQLRQGAMIGEQFF
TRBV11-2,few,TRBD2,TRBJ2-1,TGTGCCAGCAGATTCGGGGGGTCTAACTACAATGAGCAGTTCTTC,CASRFGGSNYNEQFF
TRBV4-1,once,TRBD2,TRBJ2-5,TGCGCCAGCAGCCAAGCAGTAGGAGGGGAGGGGGAGACCCAGTACTTC,CASSQAVGGEGETQYF
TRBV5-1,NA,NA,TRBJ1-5,TGCGCCAGCAGCTTGGGCGAACAGGGTAGCCCAAATCAGCCCCAGCATTTT,CASSLGEQGSPNQPQHF
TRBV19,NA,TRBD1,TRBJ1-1,TGTGCCAGTATCCTGACAGGGGGCGCGGGTACTGAAGCTTTCTTT,CASILTGGAGTEAFF
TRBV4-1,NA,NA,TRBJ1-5,TGCGCCAGCAGCTTTTATTTGGCGGACAATCAGCCCCAGCATTTT,CASSFYLADNQPQHF
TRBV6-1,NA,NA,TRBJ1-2,TGTGCCAGCAGTGAATATCCCCAGGGCCTCTATGGCTACACCTTC,CASSEYPQGLYGYTF
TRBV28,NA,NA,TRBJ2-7,TGTGCCAGCAGTTTACGGGGTCCTTCCTACGAGCAGTACTTC,CASSLRGPSYEQYF
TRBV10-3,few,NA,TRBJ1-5,TGTGCCATCAGGACAGAAGATCAGCCCCAGCATTTT,CAIRTEDQPQHF
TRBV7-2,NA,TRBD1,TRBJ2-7,TGTGCCAGCAGCTTAAGGGACAGGGCGGGAGAGCAGTACTTC,CASSLRDRAGEQYF
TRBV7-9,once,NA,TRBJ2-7,TGTGCCAGCAGCCCGGGGTCCAGGCGAGAGCAGTACTTC,CASSPGSRREQYF
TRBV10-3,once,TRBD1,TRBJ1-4,TGTGCCACCGGTGGGGACAGGGCAAATCTGAATGAAAAACTGTTTTTT,CATGGDRANLNEKLFF
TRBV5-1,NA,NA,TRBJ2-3,TGCGCCAGCAGTCAGGCAGGCACAGATACGCAGTATTTT,CASSQAGTDTQYF
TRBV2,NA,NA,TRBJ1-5,TGTGCCAGCACGGGGGGAAGTCAGCCCCAGCATTTT,CASTGGSQPQHF
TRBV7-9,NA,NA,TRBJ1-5,TGTGCCAGCAGCCCTTTTAGCAATCAGCCCCAGCATTTT,CASSPFSNQPQHF